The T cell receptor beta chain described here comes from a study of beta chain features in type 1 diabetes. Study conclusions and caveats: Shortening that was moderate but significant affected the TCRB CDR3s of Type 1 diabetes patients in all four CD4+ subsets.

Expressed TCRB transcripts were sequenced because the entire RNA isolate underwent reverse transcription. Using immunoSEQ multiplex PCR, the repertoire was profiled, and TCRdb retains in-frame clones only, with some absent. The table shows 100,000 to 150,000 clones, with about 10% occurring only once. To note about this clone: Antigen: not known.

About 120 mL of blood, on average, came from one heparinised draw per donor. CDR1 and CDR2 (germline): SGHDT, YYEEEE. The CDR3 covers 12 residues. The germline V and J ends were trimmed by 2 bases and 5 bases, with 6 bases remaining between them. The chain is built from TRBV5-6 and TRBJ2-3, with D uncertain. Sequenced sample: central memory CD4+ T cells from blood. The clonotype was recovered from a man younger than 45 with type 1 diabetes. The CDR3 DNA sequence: TGTGCCAGCAGCTTCCGGAGAGATACGCAGTATTTT. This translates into CASSFRRDTQYF.